Listed below are T cell receptor beta chains from one sample, sequenced in a study of control samples from healthy donors and cancer patients. Method: immunoSEQ multiplex PCR; TCRdb's copy keeps in-frame clones and lacks some. This sample yields approximately 190,000 clones, of which about 90% are seen a single time; approximately 1.8% belongs to the top ten. The sequencing sample was made of blood. These receptors were obtained from a young man in good health. The CDR3 runs from the conserved cysteine through the conserved F or W. The D gene is left open where the match is weak. Rows give clone size only sometimes, using once, few, many, or a class for an expanded clone.

clone size	V gene	D gene	J gene	CDR3 DNA	CDR3 protein
-	TRBV7-3	-	TRBJ1-2	TGTGCCAGCAGCCCCGGGACGTTGAACTATGGCTACACCTTC	CASSPGTLNYGYTF
-	TRBV14	TRBD2	TRBJ2-7	TGTGCCAGCAGCCTCATAGCGGGGGCCTACGAGCAGTACTTC	CASSLIAGAYEQYF
-	TRBV7-3	TRBD2	TRBJ2-3	TGTGCCAGCAGCTTAACCCTCATTAGCGGGGGGGCCACAGATACGCAGTATTTT	CASSLTLISGGATDTQYF
-	TRBV5-4	-	TRBJ1-6	TGTGCCAGCAGCTTGGACAGGTTACTAAATTCACCCCTCCACTTT	CASSLDRLLNSPLHF
-	TRBV19	-	TRBJ1-1	TGTGCCAGTAGTACAGGGAGGGTCACTGAAGCTTTCTTT	CASSTGRVTEAFF
-	TRBV14	-	TRBJ1-2	TGTGCCAGCAGCCAAGGACCCAAGACGGTTAACTATGGCTACACCTTC	CASSQGPKTVNYGYTF
-	TRBV7-9	-	TRBJ1-4	TGTGCCAGCAGCTTGCGGGGAACGGCGGGGGAAAAACTGTTTTTT	CASSLRGTAGEKLFF
-	TRBV12-5	TRBD2	TRBJ2-3	TGTGCTAGTGGTTTTGGGACTAGCGGGGGGGCCGCAGATACGCAGTATTTT	CASGFGTSGGAADTQYF
-	TRBV7-9	-	TRBJ2-7	TGTGCCAGCAGCCCCCTAGGGACACACTCCTACGAGCAGTACTTC	CASSPLGTHSYEQYF
-	TRBV9	-	TRBJ2-1	TGTGCCAGCAGCGTAGCAGAGGATTACAATGAGCAGTTCTTC	CASSVAEDYNEQFF
-	TRBV7-9	TRBD1	TRBJ1-1	TGTGCCAGCAGCCCAGGACAGGGGGCGGGTGAAGCTTTCTTT	CASSPGQGAGEAFF
-	TRBV2	TRBD1	TRBJ2-6	TGTGCCAGCAGCGGGACAGGGGTTGGGAGCTCTGGGGCCAACGTCCTGACTTTC	CASSGTGVGSSGANVLTF
-	TRBV13	-	TRBJ1-1	TGTGCCAGCAGCTTAAAGCCGCGGGAGAACACTGAAGCTTTCTTT	CASSLKPRENTEAFF
-	TRBV11-3	TRBD1	TRBJ1-6	TGTGCCAGCAGCTTAGTCATCGGTGCGGGGACAGGGGAAATTTCACCCCTCCACTTT	CASSLVIGAGTGEISPLHF
-	TRBV18	-	TRBJ2-7	TGTGCCAGCTCACCAGGGGCGACGTCAACCTACGAGCAGTACTTC	CASSPGATSTYEQYF
once	TRBV6-6	-	TRBJ2-3	TGTGCCAGCAAGGACCGACGGGGCCGAAGCACAGATACGCAGTATTTT	CASKDRRGRSTDTQYF
-	TRBV5-1	-	TRBJ2-5	TGCGCCAGCAGCCAACAGGCGACCCAAGAGACCCAGTACTTC	CASSQQATQETQYF
-	TRBV11-2	TRBD2	TRBJ2-3	TGTGCCAGCAGCACAGGACTAGCGGGGATAGATACGCAGTATTTT	CASSTGLAGIDTQYF
-	TRBV30	-	TRBJ2-3	TGTGCCTGGAGTCCCCATCCGGCTAAAGATACGCAGTATTTT	CAWSPHPAKDTQYF
-	TRBV2	TRBD1	TRBJ2-7	TGTGCCAGCAGGGCCCACGGGACAGGGGTCCACGAGCAGTACTTC	CASRAHGTGVHEQYF
-	TRBV9	-	TRBJ1-4	TGTGCCAGCAGCGCCAATCCCGTGGGGCATGAAAAACTGTTTTTT	CASSANPVGHEKLFF
-	TRBV15	-	TRBJ1-1	TGTGCCACCAGCAGAGGGGCGATTCAGGGGAACACTGAAGCTTTCTTT	CATSRGAIQGNTEAFF
-	TRBV19	TRBD1	TRBJ1-2	TGTGCCAGTAGTATAAAGGGGGCTGTAAGCTACACCTTC	CASSIKGAVSYTF
-	TRBV7-8	TRBD2	TRBJ2-3	TGTGCCAGCAGCTTAGAGGTTGTCGCGGGGGGGCCCGATACGCAGTATTTT	CASSLEVVAGGPDTQYF
-	TRBV18	TRBD1	TRBJ2-4	TGTGCCAGCTCACCCGACAGGGGAGAGGATGCCAAAAACATTCAGTACTTC	CASSPDRGEDAKNIQYF
-	TRBV2	TRBD1	TRBJ2-2	TGTGCCAGCAGGGACAGGGGGATGACCGGGGAGCTGTTTTTT	CASRDRGMTGELFF
once	TRBV27	TRBD1	TRBJ2-7	TGTGCCAGCAGCCGGGACAGGGTCGGCGAGCAGTACTTC	CASSRDRVGEQYF
-	TRBV5-1	-	TRBJ2-4	TGCGCCAGCAGCGCACAGGGTGGAGAGGTGGCCATTCAGTACTTC	CASSAQGGEVAIQYF
-	TRBV7-3	-	TRBJ2-2	TGTGCCAGCAGCTTAACGGCCGGGGAGCTGTTTTTT	CASSLTAGELFF
-	TRBV5-4	TRBD1	TRBJ1-2	TGTGCCAGCAGCGGCCCCGGGACAGATGGCTACACCTTC	CASSGPGTDGYTF
-	TRBV14	-	TRBJ1-1	TGTGCCAGCAGCTACCTCCTTGGCGGAGGGGCTAGCACTGAAGCTTTCTTT	CASSYLLGGGASTEAFF
-	TRBV5-4	-	TRBJ2-4	TGTGCCAGCAGCTCGGACTTCGCCAAAAACATTCAGTACTTC	CASSSDFAKNIQYF
-	TRBV28	-	TRBJ1-2	TGTGCCAGCAGTTCCCCGATACAACCCAACTATGGCTACACCTTC	CASSSPIQPNYGYTF
-	TRBV30	-	TRBJ1-1	TGTGCCTGGACCGCCGGGAGAGAGAACACTGAAGCTTTCTTT	CAWTAGRENTEAFF
-	TRBV7-2	TRBD1	TRBJ1-1	TGTGCCAGCAGCTTAGTTGGGGGACAGGTCGACACTGAAGCTTTCTTT	CASSLVGGQVDTEAFF
-	TRBV7-8	-	TRBJ2-3	TGTGCCAGCAGCTGGGTAGGTGGCAACACAGATACGCAGTATTTT	CASSWVGGNTDTQYF
-	TRBV4-1	-	TRBJ1-3	TGCGCCAGCAGCCAAGGGTTATTAAGCAGGAGCTCTGGAAACACCATATATTTT	CASSQGLLSRSSGNTIYF
-	TRBV7-9	TRBD1	TRBJ2-7	TGTGCCAGCAGCTGGGGTCCGGGACAGGGGGCAAGTTACTTC	CASSWGPGQGASYF